What follows are 24 T cell receptor beta chains derived from one specimen sequenced in a study of CD4+ T cells in melanoma. Generated by immunoSEQ multiplex PCR, the TCRdb table keeps only in-frame clones and is missing some. Here the sample spans roughly 140,000 clones, 85% to 95% being singletons. These receptors originate from a human donor with melanoma.

This clone was recorded once. The chain is built from TRBV19 and TRBJ2-1; D uncertain. This CDR3 comprises 14 residues. V was trimmed by 4 bases and J by 8 bases, leaving 15 bases between them. CDR1 LNHDA and CDR2 SQIVND come from the germline V gene (reference sequence). The CDR3 DNA is TGTGCCAGTAGTAAGGGCCACCTTAGGGATGAGCAGTTCTTC. It translates to CASSKGHLRDEQFF. The variable domain in full, with the rest retrieved from reference TRBV19 and TRBJ2-1, is DGGITQSPKYLFRKEGQNVTLSCEQNLNHDAMYWYRQDPGQGLRLIYYSQIVNDFQKGDIAEGYSVSREKKESFPLTVTSAQKNPTAFYLCASSKGHLRDEQFFGPGTRLTVL.

As to this clone: The junction and the germline gene differ at one end; a read error may be behind it. V and J are TRBV9 and TRBJ2-3, with D unresolved. The germline V gene encodes CDR1 SGDLS and CDR2 YYNGEE. CDR3 length equals 14 residues. CDR3 protein: CASTVRANTDTQYF. As DNA, the CDR3 is TGTGCCAGCACCGTACGCGCCAACACAGATACGCAGTATTTT.

The V call is TRBV7-2, the J call TRBJ1-1; 8 bases align to TRBD1. CDR1 and CDR2 (germline): SGHTA, FQGNSA. V was clipped by 2 bases and J by 4 bases; unmatched bases: 9. The CDR3 extends over 16 amino acids. The CDR3 protein is CASSLPQGASVTEAFF. CDR3 in DNA: TGTGCCAGCAGCTTACCTCAGGGGGCGAGTGTCACTGAAGCTTTCTTT.

The rearrangement joins TRBV5-1 to TRBJ1-1, with D possibly TRBD1 on 6 matching bases. CDR1 SGHRS and CDR2 YFSETQ come from the germline V gene. This CDR3 spans 17 amino acids. Trimming stripped 4 bases from V and 0 bases from J, with 19 bases between. The CDR3 is CASSTLTGAALNTEAFF. Here the CDR3 DNA reads TGCGCCAGCAGCACCCTTACGGGGGCCGCCCTGAACACTGAAGCTTTCTTT.

The chain employs TRBV4-2 and TRBJ1-4; D is unclear. Germline CDR1 is LGHNA and CDR2 is YNFKEQ. The CDR3 has 14 residues. V was trimmed by 6 bases and J by 7 bases, leaving 15 bases between them. The CDR3 sequence: CASRPGGSVEKLFF. CDR3 nucleotide sequence: TGTGCCAGCAGACCCGGTGGTTCAGTTGAAAAACTGTTTTTT.

This chain connects TRBV19 to TRBJ2-3, with D possibly being TRBD1 (7 bases). In germline, CDR1 is LNHDA, CDR2 SQIVND (reference sequence). The CDR3 is 15 residues long. V was trimmed by 10 bases and J by 0 bases, leaving 17 bases between them. The CDR3 reads CATTPGDSSTDTQYF. DNA of the CDR3: TGTGCCACTACACCGGGGGACAGTAGCACAGATACGCAGTATTTT.

The rearrangement links TRBV21-1 to TRBJ2-3; TRBD2, the table's D call, lacks a check against the DNA. TRBV21-1 constitutes a pseudogene. This CDR3 region has 15 residues. CDR3 sequence reads: CASSNGGGHTDTQYF. The CDR3, as DNA: TGTGCCAGCAGCAATGGCGGGGGCCACACAGATACGCAGTATTTT.

The rearrangement joins TRBV7-3 to TRBJ2-1; D possibly matches TRBD1 or TRBD2 (5 bases each). The CDR3 is 14 amino acids. Deletions cut 5 bases from V and 8 bases from J, with 16 bases between. The germline V gene encodes CDR1 SGHTA and CDR2 FQGTGA. The CDR3 is CASSPRDREDEQFF. CDR3 in DNA: TGTGCCAGCAGCCCCCGGGACCGCGAAGATGAGCAGTTCTTC.

This chain links TRBV29-1 with TRBJ2-7; D unclear. The germline V and J ends were trimmed by 6 bases and 2 bases, with 8 bases remaining between them. In germline, CDR1 is SQVTM, CDR2 ANQGSEA. CDR3 length equals 11 residues. CDR3 amino acids: CSVIPPYEQYF. The CDR3 nucleotides are TGCAGCGTGATCCCGCCCTACGAGCAGTACTTC.

CDR3 bases: TGTGCCACCAGCAGACAGGCCGAGGGCCTCTATGGCTACACCTTC. This codes for CATSRQAEGLYGYTF. This chain uses TRBV15 with TRBJ1-2; D remains ambiguous. The CDR3 covers 15 residues. Germline CDR1 and CDR2: LNHNV and YYDKDF (reference sequence). Deletions cut 2 bases from V and 4 bases from J, with 14 bases between. The whole variable domain, remainder taken from reference TRBV15 and TRBJ1-2, is DAMVIQNPRYQVTQFGKPVTLSCSQTLNHNVMYWYQQKSSQAPKLLFHYYDKDFNNEADTPDNFQSRRPNTSFCFLDIRSPGLGDTAMYLCATSRQAEGLYGYTFGSGTRLTVV.

Concerning this clone itself: Other DNA sequences of this sample code for an identical CDR3. V is TRBV6-5 and J is TRBJ2-7; D ambiguous. CDR1 and CDR2 (germline): MNHEY, SVGAGI. Trimming pared 2 bases from V and 3 bases from J, leaving 8 bases between. The CDR3 loop spans 13 amino acids. The CDR3 nucleotides read TGTGCCAGCAGTTACGGGCAGAACTACGAGCAGTACTTC. Translated: CASSYGQNYEQYF.

The chain is built from TRBV18 and TRBJ2-2; 10 nucleotides align to TRBD2. Trimming at V came to 2 bases and at J to 0 bases, leaving 6 bases not matched to a gene. Germline V lookup: CDR1 KGHSH, CDR2 LQKENI. The CDR3 runs 18 residues. The CDR3 sequence: CASSPWASGGANTGELFF. CDR3 nucleotide sequence: TGTGCCAGCTCACCATGGGCTAGCGGGGGAGCGAACACCGGGGAGCTGTTTTTT.

V and J are TRBV10-2 and TRBJ1-2, with D perhaps TRBD1 (6 bases). V was cut by 0 bases and J by 6 bases, with 11 bases left in between. CDR3 size: 14 residues. Per the germline V gene, CDR1 is WSHSY and CDR2 is SAAADI. This CDR3 reads CASSESGRQDGYTF. The CDR3 DNA follows: TGCGCCAGCAGTGAGTCCGGGAGACAGGATGGCTACACCTTC.

This clone was recorded once. The CDR3: CAISAGRTEQYF. The CDR3 region has the DNA TGTGCCATCAGTGCCGGAAGGACCGAGCAGTACTTC. V usage is TRBV10-3 and J usage is TRBJ2-7; unclear D gene. CDR1 and CDR2 (germline): ENHRY, SYGVKD. This CDR3 spans 12 amino acids. V was clipped by 4 bases and J by 6 bases, with 10 bases between them.

The chain links TRBV13 to TRBJ1-5; tentative D call: TRBD1 (5 bases). The V end lost 6 bases, the J end lost 7 bases, and 10 bases lay between the germline ends. CDR1 and CDR2 (germline): PRHDT, FYEKMQ (reference sequence). The length of the CDR3 is 12 residues. CDR3 protein: CASSQWGQPQHF. The CDR3, as DNA: TGTGCCAGCAGTCAATGGGGGCAGCCCCAGCATTTT.

The CDR3, as DNA: TGCAGCGTTGAATTGGGGGGGGAGACCCAGTACTTC. This encodes CSVELGGETQYF. V gene TRBV29-1 combines with J gene TRBJ2-5; 7 positions match TRBD2. There are 12 residues in the CDR3. J gave up 5 bases and V 2 bases, and 2 bases lay outside the gene matches. The germline V gene encodes CDR1 SQVTM and CDR2 ANQGSEA.

This sequence joins TRBV6-5 and TRBJ1-2; D unresolved. Trimming took off 8 bases at V and 4 bases at J, with 8 bases between the two ends. CDR3 length equals 11 residues. Germline V gives CDR1 MNHEY, CDR2 SVGAGI. This chain's CDR3 is CASGIGYGYTF. CDR3 nucleotides: TGTGCCAGCGGGATAGGCTATGGCTACACCTTC.

The V gene is TRBV9, the J gene TRBJ2-1, with TRBD1 matching 8 bases. CDR1 and CDR2 from the germline V gene are SGDLS and YYNGEE. V shed 3 bases and J 4 bases; nucleotides not matched to a gene: 6. The CDR3 extends over 15 amino acids. In DNA, the CDR3 is TGTGCCAGCAGCGAGAGGACAGGGCCTTACAATGAGCAGTTCTTC. This encodes CASSERTGPYNEQFF.

The chain couples TRBV5-6 to TRBJ2-7, with D maybe TRBD1 (6 bases). Trimming removed 6 bases from V and 2 bases from J, with 15 bases in between. CDR3 size: 14 residues. CDR1 and CDR2 from the germline V gene are SGHDT and YYEEEE. The CDR3: CASNLQGTPYEQYF. Written as DNA, the CDR3 is TGTGCCAGCAACCTACAGGGAACACCCTACGAGCAGTACTTC.

The CDR3 is CASSIRSENSPLHF. For the CDR3, the DNA is TGTGCCAGTAGTATTCGGTCGGAAAATTCACCCCTCCACTTT. This chain joins TRBV19 and TRBJ1-6; no clear D gene. The germline gives CDR1 LNHDA, CDR2 SQIVND (reference sequence). Trimming took off 3 bases at V and 7 bases at J, with 10 bases between the two ends. The CDR3 loop spans 14 amino acids.

The rearrangement joins TRBV15 to TRBJ1-2; D is undetermined. CDR3 size: 16 residues. Germline loops: CDR1 LNHNV, CDR2 YYDKDF (reference sequence). The V and J ends lost 3 bases and 4 bases respectively, with 18 bases between them. The CDR3 sequence is CATSSRLDTLGYGYTF. The CDR3 nucleotides read TGTGCCACCAGCAGCCGACTGGATACCTTGGGCTATGGCTACACCTTC.

The rearrangement uses TRBV20-1 and TRBJ1-2, with D uncertain. CDR3 size: 10 residues. Germline-derived CDR1 and CDR2 are DFQATT and SNEGSKA (reference sequence). CDR3 coding DNA: TGCAGCCCCTCCGGGGATGGCTACACCTTC. Translating gives CSPSGDGYTF.

The chain uses TRBV21-1 and TRBJ1-1. TRBV21-1 constitutes a pseudogene. There are 14 residues in the CDR3. The CDR3 reads CASKTGRRGTEAFF. The CDR3 DNA sequence: TGTGCCAGCAAGACGGGGCGACGGGGCACTGAAGCTTTCTTT.

V is TRBV29-1 and J is TRBJ2-5; D is undetermined. There are 12 residues in the CDR3. V lost 4 bases, J lost 2 bases, and 8 bases lay in between. Germline V gives CDR1 SQVTM, CDR2 ANQGSEA. CDR3 protein: CSVGALQETQYF. For the CDR3, the DNA is TGCAGCGTTGGCGCCTTACAAGAGACCCAGTACTTC.